This TCR beta chain was recorded in a study of CD8 T cells in Susac syndrome. As regards this clonotype: Its antigen remains unknown.

CDR3 length: 17 residues. V gave up 6 bases and J gave up 3 bases, with 20 bases separating them. From germline, CDR1 is LGHNA and CDR2 YNFKEQ. RNA, at roughly 0.45 to 1 ug, was reverse transcribed with random hexamers. An immunoSEQ multiplex PCR generated amplified TCR beta CDR3 products spanning 54 Vbeta and 13 Jbeta. TCRdb independently ran MiXCR on the immunoSEQ multiplex PCR reads; one entry per CDR3 protein. The table records 100,000 to 150,000 distinct CDR3 sequences, over 85% of them present only once. It was negative isolation that provided the CD8+ and CD4+ T cells, whereas TEMRA cells were enriched by FACS. Study outcomes and limitations: The study recognized that the number of individuals in its TCR sequencing and HLA analysis was relatively small.

Material: CD8+ T cells from PBMCs. The sequence was obtained from a human donor with Susac syndrome. This rearrangement joins TRBV4-2 to TRBJ2-2; a weak D match, TRBD1 (7 bases). The CDR3 spells CASSWRFQGGDTGELFF. The CDR3 nucleotides read TGTGCCAGCAGTTGGCGTTTCCAGGGGGGCGACACCGGGGAGCTGTTTTTT.